Below are 21 T cell receptor beta chains sequenced from a single sample in a study of shared T cell receptors in the human thymus. Some clones are missing from TCRdb's copy, which holds only in-frame ones; the method was immunoSEQ multiplex PCR. The sample has more than 300,000 clones, approximately 95% seen once; the top ten hold 0.015% to 0.02%. What was sequenced was thymocytes. The receptor source for this set is a human donor.

The V gene is TRBV27, the J gene TRBJ1-1, with 7 bases matching TRBD1. Per the germline V gene, CDR1 is MNHEY and CDR2 is SMNVEV (reference sequence). The length of the CDR3 is 16 residues. Germline trimming cut 5 bases from V and 2 bases from J; bases unmatched to any gene: 11. CDR3 residues: CASSASGQTPNTEAFF. The DNA of the CDR3 is TGTGCCAGCAGTGCCTCGGGACAGACTCCTAACACTGAAGCTTTCTTT.

V gene TRBV27 combines with J gene TRBJ2-1; TRBD1 agrees at 10 bases. Germline CDR1 and CDR2: MNHEY and SMNVEV (reference sequence). The trim removed 5 bases at V and 8 bases at J, leaving 15 bases unmatched. This CDR3 contains 17 residues. Here the CDR3 DNA reads TGTGCCAGCAGTGAAGAATTCGGGACAGGGGCCAATGATGAGCAGTTCTTC. Its translation is CASSEEFGTGANDEQFF.

This rearrangement joins TRBV28 to TRBJ1-2, with D uncertain. The CDR3 totals 15 residues. Trimming stripped 1 base from V and 5 bases from J, with 14 bases between. Germline V lookup: CDR1 MDHEN, CDR2 SYDVKM. The CDR3 sequence: CASSLSGFPLYGYTF. The CDR3 DNA follows: TGTGCCAGCAGTTTATCAGGTTTCCCCCTATATGGCTACACCTTC.

J is TRBJ2-3 and V is TRBV5-1; D is possibly TRBD2 (5 bases). Germline loops: CDR1 SGHRS, CDR2 YFSETQ. The CDR3 runs 16 residues. V was clipped by 1 base and J by 5 bases, with 17 bases between them. The CDR3 bases are TGCGCCAGCAGCTTGAGGTTGGACTCCCTTGTAGATACGCAGTATTTT. It specifies CASSLRLDSLVDTQYF.

The rearrangement joins TRBV19 to TRBJ1-2; 10 bases map to TRBD1. V lost 3 bases and J lost 1; bases outside the gene matches: 14. The CDR3 loop spans 19 amino acids. Germline values: CDR1 LNHDA, CDR2 SQIVND (reference sequence). CDR3 sequence reads: CASSMEPDRGILGNYGYTF. The CDR3 DNA reads as TGTGCCAGTAGTATGGAACCGGACAGGGGGATCCTCGGTAACTATGGCTACACCTTC.

The chain uses TRBV7-7 and TRBJ1-3, with 7 bases identical to TRBD1. The CDR3 is 15 amino acids. The germline V gene has CDR1 SSHAT and CDR2 FNYEAQ (reference sequence). After removal of 1 base from V and 4 bases from J, the junction contained 4 bases not matched to a gene. In DNA, the CDR3 is TGTGCCAGCAGCTTAGGAGCAGGGGGAGGAAACACCATATATTTT. This gives the protein CASSLGAGGGNTIYF.

The chain combines TRBV7-8 with TRBJ2-7; TRBD2 aligns across 9 bases. This CDR3 is built from 15 residues. Unmatched junction bases numbered 3, after V lost 1 base and J lost 2 bases. Germline CDR1 reads SGHVS; CDR2 reads FQNEAQ. DNA for the CDR3: TGTGCCAGCAGCTTAGTTTCTAGCGGGACCTACGAGCAGTACTTC. This codes for CASSLVSSGTYEQYF.

The chain has TRBV10-1 and TRBJ2-6; a possible D gene is TRBD1 (6 bases). CDR1 is WNHNN, CDR2 SYGVQD, per germline (reference sequence). This CDR3 spans 16 amino acids. V shed 4 bases and J shed 4 bases, with 14 bases lying between them. The CDR3 nucleotides read TGCGCCAGCAGTGGGGGAACAGGGTCCGGGGCCAACGTCCTGACTTTC. It codes for CASSGGTGSGANVLTF.

The chain is built from TRBV27 and TRBJ2-3; D is ambiguous. Germline CDR1 and CDR2: MNHEY and SMNVEV (reference sequence). V was shortened by 5 bases and J by 7 bases, with 28 bases between the two germline ends. This CDR3 comprises 18 residues. Here the CDR3 reads CASSHFPLRGPLGNTQYF. DNA for the CDR3: TGTGCCAGCAGTCACTTCCCCCTCCGAGGCCCCCTCGGAAATACGCAGTATTTT.

V is TRBV18 and J is TRBJ2-7, with a weak D call TRBD1 (6 bases). Germline V CDR1 and CDR2: KGHSH, LQKENI. This CDR3 comprises 14 residues. With 2 bases removed from V and 4 bases from J, the gap between germline ends came to 12 bases. In nucleotides, the CDR3 is TGTGCCAGCTCACCAGTAGGACAGCTGTACGAGCAGTACTTC. It codes for CASSPVGQLYEQYF.

The chain recombines TRBV11-2 with TRBJ2-3; no reliable D call. This CDR3 region has 15 residues. Between the trimmed V and J ends, which lost 1 base and 4 bases, there was a span of 12 bases. CDR1 and CDR2 from the germline V gene are SGHAT and FQNNGV. The CDR3 here is CASSLGPWGSDTQYF. The CDR3 DNA reads as TGTGCCAGCAGCTTAGGCCCTTGGGGTTCAGATACGCAGTATTTT.

The chain links TRBV25-1 to TRBJ2-5, with 13 bases fitting TRBD2. The CDR3 covers 16 residues. V was pared by 5 bases and J by 5 bases, with 8 bases of the junction left unmatched. Germline CDR1 MGHDK, CDR2 SYGVNS. The CDR3 loop reads CASSSRTSGSTETQYF. The CDR3 nucleotides are TGTGCCAGCAGTTCACGGACTAGCGGGAGCACGGAGACCCAGTACTTC.

The chain uses TRBV7-9 and TRBJ2-4; D is possibly TRBD2 (5 bases). Trimming took off 6 bases at V and 6 bases at J, with 18 bases between the two ends. Germline values: CDR1 SEHNR, CDR2 FQNEAQ (reference sequence). The CDR3 contains 15 residues. The CDR3 reads CASRDSSRGPNIQYF. The CDR3 bases are TGTGCCAGCAGAGACTCCTCTAGAGGGCCAAACATTCAGTACTTC.

V usage is TRBV19 and J usage is TRBJ1-2; possibly TRBD1 for D (6 bases). V dropped 5 bases and J dropped 5 bases, with 18 bases sitting between them. This CDR3 has 15 amino acids. Germline CDR1 is LNHDA and CDR2 is SQIVND (reference sequence). This CDR3 reads CASSPGHAAPYGYTF. The CDR3 DNA is TGTGCCAGTAGTCCGGGACACGCTGCCCCATATGGCTACACCTTC.

This clone was detected a few times. The chain joins TRBV6-6 to TRBJ1-5, with 8 bases identical to TRBD1. V trimming: 6 bases; J trimming: 4 bases; junction bases outside the gene matches: 11. Germline assignment: CDR1 MNHNY and CDR2 SVGAGI (reference sequence). This CDR3 spans 16 amino acids. The chain's CDR3 is CASRHLTGGSNQPQHF. The CDR3 DNA is TGTGCCAGCAGGCACCTTACAGGGGGATCTAATCAGCCCCAGCATTTT.

This clone was detected only once. The gene calls are TRBV13 and TRBJ1-4; maybe TRBD1 (5 bases). Germline V gene data show CDR1 as PRHDT and CDR2 as FYEKMQ (reference sequence). Trimming left V 3 bases short and J 6 bases short, with 14 bases between. This CDR3 has 15 residues. The CDR3 DNA reads TGTGCCAGCAGCTTCGACCGAGGGGATGATGAAAAACTGTTTTTT. It codes for CASSFDRGDDEKLFF. The full variable domain, completed using reference TRBV13 and TRBJ1-4, is AAGVIQSPRHLIKEKRETATLKCYPIPRHDTVYWYQQGPGQDPQFLISFYEKMQSDKGSIPDRFSAQQFSDYHSELNMSSLELGDSALYFCASSFDRGDDEKLFFGSGTQLSVL.

The J gene is TRBJ2-1, the V gene TRBV28; D not certain. This CDR3 spans 16 amino acids. From germline, CDR1 is MDHEN and CDR2 SYDVKM. The germline V and J ends were trimmed by 3 bases and 9 bases, with 21 bases remaining between them. The CDR3 DNA reads TGTGCCAGCAGTTTTAAAGTGAGGAAGACCCACGGTGAGCAGTTCTTC. Translating it yields CASSFKVRKTHGEQFF. The full variable domain, rest sourced from reference TRBV28 and TRBJ2-1, is DVKVTQSSRYLVKRTGEKVFLECVQDMDHENMFWYRQDPGLGLRLIYFSYDVKMKEKGDIPEGYSVSREKKERFSLILESASTNQTSMYLCASSFKVRKTHGEQFFGPGTRLTVL.

CDR3 nucleotides: TGTGCCAGCAGTGAATGGGGGAAGCATGAAAAACTGTTTTTT. Amino acids: CASSEWGKHEKLFF. The chain joins TRBV25-1 to TRBJ1-4; maybe TRBD1 (5 bases). The germline gives CDR1 MGHDK, CDR2 SYGVNS. The CDR3 has 14 residues. Trimming took off 1 base at V and 6 bases at J, with 9 bases between the two ends.

The rearrangement uses TRBV28 and TRBJ2-5; the D gene is possibly TRBD1 (6 bases). V lost 4 bases to trimming and J lost 1 base, with 10 bases between them. The CDR3 loop spans 14 amino acids. Germline V gene sequence: CDR1 MDHEN, CDR2 SYDVKM. CDR3 in DNA: TGTGCCAGCAGTTCGGACAGTCTCCAAGAGACCCAGTACTTC. Its translation is CASSSDSLQETQYF.

The rearrangement links TRBV28 to TRBJ2-1, with D maybe TRBD2 (7 bases). The V and J ends lost 6 bases and 4 bases respectively, with 16 bases between them. This CDR3 region has 15 residues. CDR1 MDHEN and CDR2 SYDVKM come from the germline V gene. Here the CDR3 DNA reads TGTGCCAGCAGCCGGGGGGACACCCCTTACAATGAGCAGTTCTTC. Protein: CASSRGDTPYNEQFF.

V is TRBV5-6 and J is TRBJ2-7; TRBD2 agrees at 8 bases. CDR1 SGHDT and CDR2 YYEEEE come from the germline V gene. The CDR3 is 19 residues long. Germline trimming cut 1 base from V and 5 bases from J; bases unmatched to any gene: 20. The CDR3 bases are TGTGCCAGCAGCTTGCGCTCGCGGCTAGCGGGCAGGTCGGAGCACGAGCAGTACTTC. This translates into CASSLRSRLAGRSEHEQYF. Filled out from reference TRBV5-6 and TRBJ2-7, the complete variable domain reads DAGVTQSPTHLIKTRGQQVTLRCSPKSGHDTVSWYQQALGQGPQFIFQYYEEEERQRGNFPDRFSGHQFPNYSSELNVNALLLGDSALYLCASSLRSRLAGRSEHEQYFGPGTRLTVT.